The rows below give T cell receptor beta chains drawn from one sample of a study of post-analysis software for immune sequencing data. A single record per CDR3 protein comes from TCRdb applying MiXCR to the PCR reads. The sample has roughly 400,000 distinct CDR3 sequences, approximately 38% seen once. The material sequenced was blood. These receptors originate from a girl aged 2 to 10 with multiple sclerosis. Both conserved end residues are trimmed from each CDR3.

j_call v_call cdr3_aa
TRBJ1-5 TRBV28 ASTGHLLNDDQPQH
TRBJ2-7 TRBV7-9 ASSFGQGARYEQY
TRBJ2-7 TRBV4-1 ASSQEFVGSYEQY
TRBJ2-5 TRBV11-1 ASSPPEGRKY
TRBJ1-1 TRBV6-1 ASSGSHLNTEAF
TRBJ2-2 TRBV7-2 ASSQRTSSPGELF
TRBJ1-1 TRBV6-1 ASSPPPGAF
TRBJ2-4 TRBV5-1 ASSSAGSGNIQY
TRBJ2-5 TRBV24-1 ATSDDTSVLGTQY
TRBJ1-1 TRBV6-1 ASSSPGPHRARNTEAF
TRBJ1-6 TRBV12-3/TRBV12-4 ASRLGQGHNSPLH
TRBJ2-6 TRBV28 ASSGGGDSGANVLT
TRBJ1-2 TRBV4-3 ASSQGIERKNYGYT
TRBJ1-2 TRBV5-1 ASSGPGRVYGYT
TRBJ2-5 TRBV6-5 ASSYSTYIGETQY
TRBJ2-1 TRBV28 ASSRSGTEQF
TRBJ2-7 TRBV2 ASSVEGGTNYEQY
TRBJ2-5 TRBV7-8 ASSSWTGGRVTQY
TRBJ1-1 TRBV6-5 ASSYSQVANTEAF
TRBJ2-7 TRBV28 ASREAATGSYEQY
TRBJ1-5 TRBV20-1 SARENTRRNQPQH
TRBJ1-2 TRBV5-1 ASSGDSGPGGYT
TRBJ2-1 TRBV10-3 AISRQAGGNNEQF
TRBJ1-5 TRBV11-2 ASSLNSGTQH
TRBJ2-1 TRBV7-3 ASGTGGNEQF
TRBJ2-4 TRBV29-1 SVAGTGDFLAKNIQY
TRBJ1-3 TRBV6-1 ASSEMGVGENTIY
TRBJ1-6 TRBV7-9 ASSLGTGSPLH
TRBJ2-5 TRBV15 ATSPHVARSNEQY
TRBJ2-1 TRBV5-6 ASSLYTSGFYNEQF
TRBJ2-3 TRBV6-1 ASSEYGGSTDTQY
TRBJ2-5 TRBV7-6 ASSLTHLSTQTYQETQY
TRBJ2-7 TRBV28 ASSLDRPYEQY
TRBJ2-4 TRBV28 ASSFKRRRAYAKNIQY
TRBJ2-7 TRBV28 ASSGLAIPYEQY
TRBJ2-5 TRBV12-3/TRBV12-4 ATRPGRRETQY
NA TRBV12-3/TRBV12-4 ASRRDETYEQY
TRBJ1-2 TRBV6-5 ASSYGTAGEGYT
TRBJ2-7 TRBV4-3 ASSQEDSGTSGWYEQY
TRBJ1-2 TRBV10-3 AISESGNGYT
TRBJ1-5 TRBV6-5 ASRDTGGNQPQH
TRBJ1-5 TRBV27 ASSFVGQGLDQPQH
TRBJ1-2 TRBV7-3 ASSSSISDRGDYGYT
TRBJ2-3 TRBV4-3 ASSLSTATSTDTQY
NA TRBV28 ASSQAGQGSYEQY
TRBJ2-7 TRBV5-1 ASSRVADKPYEQY